This TCR beta chain was identified during a study of blood T cells in healthy people across ages. Losses at the gene ends were 11 bases for V and 5 bases for J; bases not matched to a gene: 9. CDR1 is LNHNV and CDR2 is YYDKDF in the germline V gene (reference sequence). This CDR3 is built from 14 residues. Combining a sample-barcoded 5' primer with a J-beta primer mix, a second PCR ran for roughly 6 to 11 cycles. Via MiXCR, TCRdb re-called the 5' RACE reads, giving one row per CDR3 protein. This table has 780,000 or so distinct CDR3 sequences, roughly 50% appearing once. Sample: blood. This clonotype originated in a man aged 40-49 years in good health. The V call is TRBV15, the J call TRBJ2-1; 10 bases line up with TRBD2. CDR3 loop: CAFGVAGGDNEQFF. As DNA, the CDR3 is TGTGCCTTCGGGGTAGCGGGGGGCGACAATGAGCAGTTCTTC.